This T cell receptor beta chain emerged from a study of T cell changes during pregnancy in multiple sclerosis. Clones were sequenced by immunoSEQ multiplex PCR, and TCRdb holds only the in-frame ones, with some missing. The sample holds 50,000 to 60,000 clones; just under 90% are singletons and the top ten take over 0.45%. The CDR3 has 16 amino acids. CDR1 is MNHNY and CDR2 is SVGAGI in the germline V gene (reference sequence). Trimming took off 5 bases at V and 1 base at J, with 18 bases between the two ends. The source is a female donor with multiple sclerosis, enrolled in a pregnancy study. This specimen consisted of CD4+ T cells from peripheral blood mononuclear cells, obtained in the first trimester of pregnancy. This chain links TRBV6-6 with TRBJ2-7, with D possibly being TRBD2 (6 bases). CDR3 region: CASSTQTGTASYEQYF. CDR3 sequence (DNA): TGTGCCAGCAGTACCCAGACCGGGACTGCTTCCTACGAGCAGTACTTC.